This TCR beta chain was observed in a study of blood T cell repertoires in COVID-19. Study-wide background: The United States, Italy and Spain were the sources of the acute and convalescent COVID-19 samples. In each case, the material was cDNA or gDNA derived from T cells, B-cell-depleted T cells, or PBMCs.

From germline, CDR1 is SGHTA and CDR2 FQGTGA. J was trimmed by 8 bases and V by 2 bases; bases with no gene match: 5. CDR3 length equals 13 residues. As handled by the study authors: Quantification of nucleated cells was approximated via reference gene primer amplification. TCRdb's copy holds only in-frame clones and misses some; the assay was immunoSEQ multiplex PCR. D and trimming were read from the DNA, whereas the V and J calls and clone size are those reported in that table. The table records 200,000 to 250,000 clones, approximately 88% of them present only once. The sample was peripheral blood. This chain connects TRBV7-3 to TRBJ1-2; 7 bases fit TRBD1. The sequence came from a man in his 60s who had recovered from COVID-19. The CDR3 bases are TGTGCCAGCAGCTTATCAGGGGGTAAGGGCTACACCTTC. As protein: CASSLSGGKGYTF. Based on the CDR3 plus reference TRBV7-3 and TRBJ1-2, the full variable domain is GAGVSQTPSNKVTEKGKYVELRCDPISGHTALYWYRQSLGQGPEFLIYFQGTGAADDSGLPNDRFFAVRPEGSVSTLKIQRTERGDSAVYLCASSLSGGKGYTFGSGTRLTVV.